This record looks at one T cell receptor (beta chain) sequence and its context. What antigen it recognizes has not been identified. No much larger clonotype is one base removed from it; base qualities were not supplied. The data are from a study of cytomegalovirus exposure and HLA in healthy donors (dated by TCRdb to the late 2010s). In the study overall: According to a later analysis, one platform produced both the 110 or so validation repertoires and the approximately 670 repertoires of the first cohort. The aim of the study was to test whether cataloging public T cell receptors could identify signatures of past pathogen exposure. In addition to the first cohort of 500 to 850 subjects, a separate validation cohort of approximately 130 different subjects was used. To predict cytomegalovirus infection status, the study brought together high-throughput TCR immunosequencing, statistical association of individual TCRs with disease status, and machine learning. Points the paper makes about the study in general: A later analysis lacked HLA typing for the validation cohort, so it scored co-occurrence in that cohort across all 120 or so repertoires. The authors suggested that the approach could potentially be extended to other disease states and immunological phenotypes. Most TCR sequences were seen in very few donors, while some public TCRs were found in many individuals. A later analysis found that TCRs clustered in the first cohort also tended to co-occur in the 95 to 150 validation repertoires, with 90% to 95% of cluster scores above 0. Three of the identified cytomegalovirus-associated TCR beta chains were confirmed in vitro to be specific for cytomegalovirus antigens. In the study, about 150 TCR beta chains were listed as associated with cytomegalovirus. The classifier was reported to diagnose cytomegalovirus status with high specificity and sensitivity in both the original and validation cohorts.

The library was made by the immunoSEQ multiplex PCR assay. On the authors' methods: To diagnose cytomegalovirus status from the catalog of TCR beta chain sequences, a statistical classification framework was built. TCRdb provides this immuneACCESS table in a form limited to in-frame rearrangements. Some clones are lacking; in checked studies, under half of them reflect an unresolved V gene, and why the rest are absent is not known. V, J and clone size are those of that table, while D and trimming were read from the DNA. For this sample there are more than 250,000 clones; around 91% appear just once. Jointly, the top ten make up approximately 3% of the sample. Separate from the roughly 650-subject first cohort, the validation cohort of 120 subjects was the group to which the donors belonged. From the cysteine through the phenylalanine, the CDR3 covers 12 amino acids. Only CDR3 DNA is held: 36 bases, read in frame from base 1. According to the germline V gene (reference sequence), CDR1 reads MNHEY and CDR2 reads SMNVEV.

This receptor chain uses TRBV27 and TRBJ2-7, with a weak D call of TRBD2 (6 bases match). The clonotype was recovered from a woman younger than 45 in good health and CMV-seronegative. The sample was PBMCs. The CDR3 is CDWRGNPGEQYF. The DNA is TGTGATTGGAGGGGTAACCCGGGGGAGCAGTACTTC.